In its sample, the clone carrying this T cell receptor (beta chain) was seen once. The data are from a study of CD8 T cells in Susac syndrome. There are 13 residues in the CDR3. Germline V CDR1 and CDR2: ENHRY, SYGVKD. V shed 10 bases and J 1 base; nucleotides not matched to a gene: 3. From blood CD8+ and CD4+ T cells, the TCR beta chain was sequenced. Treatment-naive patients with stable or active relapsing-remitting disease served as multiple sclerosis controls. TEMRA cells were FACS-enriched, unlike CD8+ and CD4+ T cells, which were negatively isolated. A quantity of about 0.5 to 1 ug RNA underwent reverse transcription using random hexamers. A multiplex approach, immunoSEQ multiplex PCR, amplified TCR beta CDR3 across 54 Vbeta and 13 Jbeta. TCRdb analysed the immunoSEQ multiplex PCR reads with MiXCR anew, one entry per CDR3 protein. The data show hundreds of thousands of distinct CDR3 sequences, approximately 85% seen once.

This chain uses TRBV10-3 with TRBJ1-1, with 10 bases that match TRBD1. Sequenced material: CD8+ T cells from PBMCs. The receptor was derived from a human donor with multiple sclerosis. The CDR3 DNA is TGTGCCACCCGGGACAGGGGGAACACTGAAGCTTTCTTT. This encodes CATRDRGNTEAFF.